A single sample is the source of the 6 T cell receptor beta chains below, sequenced in a study of T cell responses to AZD1222 COVID-19 vaccine (dated by TCRdb to the early 2020s). In light of the paper, this sample's time point label describes: about 28 days (+/-7) after the second vaccine dose. Libraries were made using the immunoSEQ multiplex PCR assay. Drawn from immuneACCESS, this table holds only the in-frame rearrangements with V and J called that TCRdb kept. Clones are partly lost; checked studies trace under half to an unresolved V gene and leave the rest unexplained. This sample comprises some 49,000 clones, 85% to 90% of them detected only once. Around 1.1% of the sample comes from the top ten. The sample was peripheral blood, taken 28 days after the second AZD1222 dose. These receptors all stem from an adult who received the AZD1222 COVID-19 vaccine.

This clone was observed once. This chain links TRBV5-1 with TRBJ2-2; 7 bases are a match to TRBD2. Losses at the gene ends were 7 bases for V and 4 bases for J; bases not matched to a gene: 7. Looked up from germline, CDR1 is SGHRS and CDR2 is YFSETQ. The CDR3 runs 14 residues. CDR3: CASREVAVTGELFF. The CDR3, as DNA: TGCGCCAGCCGGGAGGTAGCGGTCACCGGGGAGCTGTTTTTT.

The chain joins TRBV5-1 to TRBJ2-7, with TRBD1 matching 7 bases. This CDR3 spans 14 amino acids. The V gene end was trimmed by 4 bases and the J gene end by 7 bases; junction bases not matched to a gene: 11. CDR1 is SGHRS and CDR2 is YFSETQ in the germline V gene. DNA for the CDR3: TGCGCCAGCAGCCCCGGGACAGACGGCGGGGAGCAGTACTTC. Amino acids: CASSPGTDGGEQYF.

The gene calls are TRBV4-2 and TRBJ2-7, with D unclear. Germline V gene sequence: CDR1 LGHNA, CDR2 YNFKEQ. The CDR3 is 16 amino acids. The V and J ends lost 1 base and 0 bases respectively, with 13 bases between them. The CDR3 here is CASSQGVVDSSYEQYF. In DNA form, the CDR3 reads TGTGCCAGCAGCCAAGGGGTTGTCGATAGCTCCTACGAGCAGTACTTC.

About this clone: This sample also contains other DNA sequences that code for the same CDR3. V and J are TRBV20-1 and TRBJ1-5, with D unclear. The germline V and J ends were trimmed by 3 bases and 3 bases, with 9 bases remaining between them. This CDR3 is 13 amino acids long. Germline CDR1 reads DFQATT; CDR2 reads SNEGSKA (reference sequence). The CDR3 loop reads CSASGQNNQPQHF. The CDR3 bases are TGCAGTGCTAGTGGTCAGAACAATCAGCCCCAGCATTTT.

This rearrangement joins TRBV6-2 or TRBV6-3 to TRBJ1-1; D gene ambiguous. The germline V and J ends were trimmed by 2 bases and 1 base, with 8 bases remaining between them. The germline V gene has CDR1 MNHEY and CDR2 SVGEGT. CDR3 length: 14 amino acids. The CDR3 protein is CASSYRAGNTEAFF. The CDR3 DNA follows: TGTGCCAGCAGTTACAGGGCTGGGAACACTGAAGCTTTCTTT.

This chain connects TRBV9 to TRBJ2-7, with D perhaps TRBD1 or TRBD2 (5 bases each). The V and J ends lost 4 bases and 4 bases respectively, with 18 bases between them. The CDR3 loop spans 15 amino acids. The germline CDR1 and CDR2 sequences are SGDLS and YYNGEE. CDR3 region: CASSPSTRGIYEQYF. The CDR3 nucleotides read TGTGCCAGCAGCCCGTCTACTCGGGGCATTTACGAGCAGTACTTC.